The clone carrying this T cell receptor beta chain was recorded a few times. The antigen is not known. This sample is part of a study of T cells in Graves' hyperthyroidism and ophthalmopathy. Study-wide points: Among thyroid clonotypes expanded above 0.001, most also appeared in blood.

Lactation, pregnancy, other autoimmune disease or uncontrolled infection excluded patients. Orbital computed tomography, thyroid ultrasound, serum thyroxine and TRAb, and clinical symptoms together informed the diagnoses. What was amplified from RNA transcripts were TCR beta CDR3 regions. The HTBI primer set served for first-round RT-PCR of the TCR CDR3. TCRdb fed the multiplex PCR reads into MiXCR, producing one record per CDR3 protein. The sample lists 650,000 to 700,000 distinct CDR3 sequences, around a sixth occurring once. There are 15 residues in the CDR3. Germline CDR1 MNHEY, CDR2 SMNVEV (reference sequence). Trimming cost V 4 bases and J 1 base, with 14 bases left between them.

Sequenced input: blood. The source of this sequence is a man aged 45-60 years with Graves' hyperthyroidism. This chain links TRBV27 with TRBJ2-7, with D maybe TRBD1 (6 bases). CDR3 in DNA: TGTGCCAGCAGTTACCTCCCGCAGGGGTCCTACGAGCAGTACTTC. It translates to CASSYLPQGSYEQYF.